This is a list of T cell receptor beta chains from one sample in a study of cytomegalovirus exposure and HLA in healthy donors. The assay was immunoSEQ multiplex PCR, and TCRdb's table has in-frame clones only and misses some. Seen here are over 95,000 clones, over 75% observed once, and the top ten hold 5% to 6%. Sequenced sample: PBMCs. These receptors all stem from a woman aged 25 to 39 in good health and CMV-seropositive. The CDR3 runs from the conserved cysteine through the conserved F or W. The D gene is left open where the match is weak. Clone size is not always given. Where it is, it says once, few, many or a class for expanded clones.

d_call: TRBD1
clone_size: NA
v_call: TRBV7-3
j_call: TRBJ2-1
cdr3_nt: TGTGCCAGCAGCCCAGGGGGCGCCCAATCCTACAATGAGCAGTTCTTC
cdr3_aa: CASSPGGAQSYNEQFF

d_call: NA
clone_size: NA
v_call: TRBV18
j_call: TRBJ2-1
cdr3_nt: TGTGCCAGCTCACCACCGGCCCAGGGCAATGAGCAGTTCTTC
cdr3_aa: CASSPPAQGNEQFF

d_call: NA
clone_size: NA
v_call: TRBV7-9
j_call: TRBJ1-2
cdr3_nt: TGTGCCAGCAGCCGCGGGGGGTCTAACTATGGCTACACCTTC
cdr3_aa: CASSRGGSNYGYTF

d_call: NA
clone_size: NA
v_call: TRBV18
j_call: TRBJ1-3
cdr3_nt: TGTGCCAGCTCACCAGCGGGAAACTCTGGAAACACCATATATTTT
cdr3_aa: CASSPAGNSGNTIYF

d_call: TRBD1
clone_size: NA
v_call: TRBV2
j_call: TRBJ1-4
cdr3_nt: TGTGCCAGCAGTGAAGCCCCACCGACAGGGGGGGTTGAAAAACTGTTTTTT
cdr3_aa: CASSEAPPTGGVEKLFF

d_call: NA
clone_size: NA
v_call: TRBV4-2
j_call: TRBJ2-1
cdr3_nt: TGTGCCAGCAGCCAAGATCTGGCTAGCGCTAGACCGAATGAGCAGTTCTTC
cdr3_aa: CASSQDLASARPNEQFF

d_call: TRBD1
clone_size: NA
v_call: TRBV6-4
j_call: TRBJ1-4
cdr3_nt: TGTGCCAGCAGTGAAACAGGGGAAAATGAAAAACTGTTTTTT
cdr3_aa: CASSETGENEKLFF

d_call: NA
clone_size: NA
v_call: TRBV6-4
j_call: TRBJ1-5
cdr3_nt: TGTGCCAGCAGTGAGTCAGGCAATCAGCCCCAGCATTTT
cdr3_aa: CASSESGNQPQHF

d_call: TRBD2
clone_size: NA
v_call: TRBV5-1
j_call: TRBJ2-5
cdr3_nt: TGCGCCAGCAGCCCTCTAGGACTAGCGGACGACCAAGAGACCCAGTACTTC
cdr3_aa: CASSPLGLADDQETQYF

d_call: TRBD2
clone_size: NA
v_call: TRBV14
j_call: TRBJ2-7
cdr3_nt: TGTGCCAGCAGCCAAGTCCCTAGCGGGGGTGCCGAGCAGTACTTC
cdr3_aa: CASSQVPSGGAEQYF

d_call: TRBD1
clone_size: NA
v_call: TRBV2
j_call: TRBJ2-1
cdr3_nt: TGTGCCAGCAGTCGGACAGGGGGCAATGAGCAGTTCTTC
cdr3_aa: CASSRTGGNEQFF

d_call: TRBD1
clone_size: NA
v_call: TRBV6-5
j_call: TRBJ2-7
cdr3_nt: TGTGCCAGCAGGAACGCCGGGACAGGGATTCACGAGCAGTACTTC
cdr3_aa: CASRNAGTGIHEQYF

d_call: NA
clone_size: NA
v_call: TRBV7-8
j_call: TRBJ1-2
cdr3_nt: TGTGCCAGCAGCCTACGACACGGTGGCTATGGCTACACCTTC
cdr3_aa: CASSLRHGGYGYTF

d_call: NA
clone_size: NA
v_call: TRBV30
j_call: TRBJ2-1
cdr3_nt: TGTGCCTGGAGTGTAAGCCGGTACAATGAGCAGTTCTTC
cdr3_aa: CAWSVSRYNEQFF

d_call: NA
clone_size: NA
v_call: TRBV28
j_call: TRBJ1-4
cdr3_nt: TGTGCCAGCAGTTCGTACAGGACAACTAATGAAAAACTGTTTTTT
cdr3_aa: CASSSYRTTNEKLFF

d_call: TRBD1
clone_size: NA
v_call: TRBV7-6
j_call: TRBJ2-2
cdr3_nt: TGTGCCAGCAGCTTAGGACAGGGTGGGACCGGGGAGCTGTTTTTT
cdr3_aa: CASSLGQGGTGELFF

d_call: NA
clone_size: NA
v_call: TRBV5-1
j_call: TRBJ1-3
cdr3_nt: TGCGCCAGCAGTCCTGTTCCTGGAAACACCATATATTTT
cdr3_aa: CASSPVPGNTIYF

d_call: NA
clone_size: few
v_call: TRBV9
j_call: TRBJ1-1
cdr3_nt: TGTGCCAGCAGCCCAGCCCTCAGGACAGCCATGAACACTGAAGCTTTCTTT
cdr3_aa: CASSPALRTAMNTEAFF

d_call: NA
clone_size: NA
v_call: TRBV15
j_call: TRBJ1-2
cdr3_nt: TGTGGCGGACAGCACTATGGCTACACCTTC
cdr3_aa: CGGQHYGYTF

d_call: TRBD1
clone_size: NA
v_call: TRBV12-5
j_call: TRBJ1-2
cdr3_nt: TGTGCTAGTGGTTTCGGCATCGGGACAGGGTATGATGGCTACACCTTC
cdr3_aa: CASGFGIGTGYDGYTF

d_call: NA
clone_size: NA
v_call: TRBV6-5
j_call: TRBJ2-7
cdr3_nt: TGTGCCTCCAGGACAGATCGCTACGAGCAGTACTTC
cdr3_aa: CASRTDRYEQYF

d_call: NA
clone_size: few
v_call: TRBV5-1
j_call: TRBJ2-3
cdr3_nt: TGCGCCAGCAGCCCGGGTTCAGGGGGGCCGGGTACGCAGTATTTT
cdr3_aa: CASSPGSGGPGTQYF

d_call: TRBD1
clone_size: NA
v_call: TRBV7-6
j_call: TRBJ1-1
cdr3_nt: TGTGCCAGCAGCGCCCAACAGGGGGCGACCGAAGCTTTCTTT
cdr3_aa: CASSAQQGATEAFF

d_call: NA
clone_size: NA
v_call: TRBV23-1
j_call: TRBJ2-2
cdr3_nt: TGCGCCAGCAGTCAATGTCGAGCAGACAAGACCGGGGAGCTGTTTTTT
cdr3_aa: CASSQCRADKTGELFF

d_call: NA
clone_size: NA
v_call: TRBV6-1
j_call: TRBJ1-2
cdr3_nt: TGTGTCAGCAGTGAATTATCAGGGAACAACTATGGCTACACCTTC
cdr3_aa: CVSSELSGNNYGYTF

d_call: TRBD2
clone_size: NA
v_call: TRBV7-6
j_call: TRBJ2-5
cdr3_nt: TGTGCCAGCAGCTTAGAATTGACTAGCGGGGGGGGCCAAGAGACCCAGTACTTC
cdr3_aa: CASSLELTSGGGQETQYF

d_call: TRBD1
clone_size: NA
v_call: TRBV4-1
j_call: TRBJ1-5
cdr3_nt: TGCGCCAGCAGCCCCCGACTCTATACAGGGGGCTTCTCTCAGCCCCAGCATTTT
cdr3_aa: CASSPRLYTGGFSQPQHF

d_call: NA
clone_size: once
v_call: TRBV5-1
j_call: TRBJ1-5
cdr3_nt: TGCGCCAGCAGCCGTAGCGGGGGCAATCAGCCCCAGCATTTT
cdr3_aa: CASSRSGGNQPQHF

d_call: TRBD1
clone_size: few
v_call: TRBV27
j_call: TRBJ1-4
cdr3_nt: TGTGCCAGCAAAACATGGACAGGGGATGAAAAACTGTTTTTT
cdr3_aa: CASKTWTGDEKLFF

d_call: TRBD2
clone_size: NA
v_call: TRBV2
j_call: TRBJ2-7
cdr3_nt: TGTGCCAGCAGCGGGACTAGCGGGTGGTCCTACGAGCAGTACTTC
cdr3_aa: CASSGTSGWSYEQYF

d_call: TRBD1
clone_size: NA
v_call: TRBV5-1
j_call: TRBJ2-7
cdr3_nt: TGCGCCAGCAGCTGGGACAGGGGGCTGGACGAGCAGTACTTC
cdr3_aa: CASSWDRGLDEQYF

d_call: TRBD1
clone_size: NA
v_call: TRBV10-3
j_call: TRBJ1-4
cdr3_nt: TGTGCCATATGGGATACAGGACAGGGGGACGAGGCTAATGAAAAACTGTTTTTT
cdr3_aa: CAIWDTGQGDEANEKLFF

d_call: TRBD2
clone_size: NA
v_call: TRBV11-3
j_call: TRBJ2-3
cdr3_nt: TGTGCCAGCAGCTTAGTTGGGGGACGGGAGGGAACAGATACGCAGTATTTT
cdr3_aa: CASSLVGGREGTDTQYF

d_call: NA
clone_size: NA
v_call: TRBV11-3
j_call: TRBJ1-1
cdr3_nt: TGTGCCAGCAGCTTAGGATCTACGAACACTGAAGCTTTCTTT
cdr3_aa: CASSLGSTNTEAFF

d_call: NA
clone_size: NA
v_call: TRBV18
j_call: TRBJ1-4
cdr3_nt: TGTGCCAGCTCTTCGGGGGGAGCAACTAATGAAAAACTGTTTTTT
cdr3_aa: CASSSGGATNEKLFF

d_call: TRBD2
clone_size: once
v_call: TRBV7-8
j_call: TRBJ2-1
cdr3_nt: TGTGCCAGCAGCTTAGAACTAGCGGCCTACAATGAGCAGTTCTTC
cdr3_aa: CASSLELAAYNEQFF

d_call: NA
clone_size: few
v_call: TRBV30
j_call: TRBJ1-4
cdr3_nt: TGTGCCTGGAACCGTGGGGGAGGGGAAGAAAAACTGTTTTTT
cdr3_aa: CAWNRGGGEEKLFF

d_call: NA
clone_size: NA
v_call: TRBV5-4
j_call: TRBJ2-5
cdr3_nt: TGTGCCAGCAGCTTGGGTCTTCAAGAGACCCAGTACTTC
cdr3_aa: CASSLGLQETQYF

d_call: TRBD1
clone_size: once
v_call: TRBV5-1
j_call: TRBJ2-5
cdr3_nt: TGCGCCAGCAGCCCAACCGAGGGACAGCAGAAGACCCAGTACTTC
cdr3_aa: CASSPTEGQQKTQYF

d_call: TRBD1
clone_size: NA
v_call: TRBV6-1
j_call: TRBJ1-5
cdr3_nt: TGTGCCAGCAGTGAACGACAGGGCCCCAATCAGCCCCAGCATTTT
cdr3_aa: CASSERQGPNQPQHF